This TCR beta chain was recorded in a study of blood T cell repertoires in COVID-19. Study at large: Some COVID-19 samples were acute and others convalescent; all came from the United States, Italy and Spain.

Libraries were prepared by immunoSEQ multiplex PCR; TCRdb keeps only in-frame clonotypes and omits some of them. This table holds about 4,900 clones, around 90% found once. Deletions cut 4 bases from V and 0 bases from J, with 14 bases between. The length of the CDR3 is 16 residues. Germline-derived CDR1 and CDR2 are LGHNA and YNFKEQ. This TCR came from a human donor in a cohort sampled during active COVID-19. The chain is built from TRBV4-2 and TRBJ2-3; TRBD2 might be the D (7 bases). The sample taken for sequencing was peripheral blood. CDR3 loop: CASSRNAGASTDTQYF. CDR3 nucleotide sequence: TGTGCCAGCAGCCGAAATGCGGGGGCCAGCACAGATACGCAGTATTTT.